This entry is about one T cell receptor (beta chain). Its antigen is unknown. Scientists ran DNA taken from cultured CD4+ T cells through the Oncomine TCR Beta short-read assay for sequencing. TCRdb fed the PCR reads into MiXCR, producing one record per CDR3 protein. Of around 21,000 distinct CDR3 sequences in the sample, approximately 50% were seen once. Treatment described: approximately nine-day PBMC culture with coronavirus spike peptide pools or control peptides (ViraFEST assay). These data belong to a study of vaccination and CD4 T cells after COVID-19. The TCR sequence derives from a human donor who had recovered from COVID-19. The source material was CD4+ T cells from blood, cultured in vitro.

The CDR3 DNA reads as TGTGCCAGCAGTTACTTCGACAGACAAGAGACCCAGTACTTC. It encodes CASSYFDRQETQYF. The chain links TRBV6-5 to TRBJ2-5, with D perhaps TRBD1 (5 bases). The CDR3 runs 14 residues. Trimming cost V 1 base and J 2 bases, with 8 bases left between them. Germline V CDR1 and CDR2: MNHEY, SVGAGI.